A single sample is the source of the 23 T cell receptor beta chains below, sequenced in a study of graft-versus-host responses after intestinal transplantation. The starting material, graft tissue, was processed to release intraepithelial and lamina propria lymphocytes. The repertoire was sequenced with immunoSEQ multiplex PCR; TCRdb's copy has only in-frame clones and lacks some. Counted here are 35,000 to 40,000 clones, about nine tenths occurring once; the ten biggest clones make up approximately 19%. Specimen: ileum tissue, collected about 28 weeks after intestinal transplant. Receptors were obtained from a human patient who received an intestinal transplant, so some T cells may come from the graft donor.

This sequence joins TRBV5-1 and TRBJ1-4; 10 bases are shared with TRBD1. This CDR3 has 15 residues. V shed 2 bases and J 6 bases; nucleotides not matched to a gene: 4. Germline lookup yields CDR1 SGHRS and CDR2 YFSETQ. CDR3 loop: CASSLSGTGDEKLFF. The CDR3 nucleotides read TGCGCCAGCAGCTTATCCGGGACAGGGGATGAAAAACTGTTTTTT.

The CDR3 sequence: CASSQSRGNEQFF. In DNA, the CDR3 is TGCGCCAGCAGCCAAAGCCGGGGTAATGAGCAGTTCTTC. The V call is TRBV5-1, the J call TRBJ2-1; TRBD2 is a possible D gene (5 bases). Germline assignment: CDR1 SGHRS and CDR2 YFSETQ. The CDR3 runs to 13 residues. V dropped 4 bases and J dropped 7 bases, with 12 bases sitting between them. The variable domain in full, completed from reference TRBV5-1 and TRBJ2-1, reads KAGVTQTPRYLIKTRGQQVTLSCSPISGHRSVSWYQQTPGQGLQFLFEYFSETQRNKGNFPGRFSGRQFSNSRSEMNVSTLELGDSALYLCASSQSRGNEQFFGPGTRLTVL.

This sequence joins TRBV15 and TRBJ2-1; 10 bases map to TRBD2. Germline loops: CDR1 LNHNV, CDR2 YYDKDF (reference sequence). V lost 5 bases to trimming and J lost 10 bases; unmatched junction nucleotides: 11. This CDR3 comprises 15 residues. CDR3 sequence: CATSHGAGGGWEQFF. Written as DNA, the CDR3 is TGTGCCACCAGCCACGGAGCGGGGGGGGGCTGGGAGCAGTTCTTC. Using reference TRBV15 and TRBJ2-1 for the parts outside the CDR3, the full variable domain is DAMVIQNPRYQVTQFGKPVTLSCSQTLNHNVMYWYQQKSSQAPKLLFHYYDKDFNNEADTPDNFQSRRPNTSFCFLDIRSPGLGDTAMYLCATSHGAGGGWEQFFGPGTRLTVL.

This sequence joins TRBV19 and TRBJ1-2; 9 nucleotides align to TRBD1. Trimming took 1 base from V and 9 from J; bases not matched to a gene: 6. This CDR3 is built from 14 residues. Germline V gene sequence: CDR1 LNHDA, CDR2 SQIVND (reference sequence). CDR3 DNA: TGTGCCAGTAGTATAGCCCCGGGACAGGGTAGCTACACCTTC. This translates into CASSIAPGQGSYTF.

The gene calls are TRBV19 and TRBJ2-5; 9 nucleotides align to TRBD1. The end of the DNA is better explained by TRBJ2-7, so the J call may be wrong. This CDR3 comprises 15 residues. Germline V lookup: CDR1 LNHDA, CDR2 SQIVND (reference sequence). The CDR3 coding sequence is TGTGCCAGTAGAGACCCGGGACAGGGCGACTACGAGCAGTACTTC. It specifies CASRDPGQGDYEQYF.

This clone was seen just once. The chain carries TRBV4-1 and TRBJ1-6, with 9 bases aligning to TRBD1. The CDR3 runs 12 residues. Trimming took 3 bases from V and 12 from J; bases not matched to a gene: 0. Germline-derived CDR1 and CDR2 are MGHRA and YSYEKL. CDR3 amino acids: CASSQTGGPLHF. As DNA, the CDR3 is TGCGCCAGCAGCCAGACAGGGGGACCCCTCCACTTT.

The CDR3 sequence is CASSLVGGSYNEQFF. CDR3 nucleotide sequence: TGTGCCAGCAGCTTAGTAGGGGGCTCCTACAATGAGCAGTTCTTC. This chain joins TRBV7-2 and TRBJ2-1; a possible D gene is TRBD1 (6 bases). Trimming left V 1 base short and J 0 bases short, with 7 bases between. This CDR3 is 15 amino acids long. CDR1 and CDR2 (germline): SGHTA, FQGNSA.

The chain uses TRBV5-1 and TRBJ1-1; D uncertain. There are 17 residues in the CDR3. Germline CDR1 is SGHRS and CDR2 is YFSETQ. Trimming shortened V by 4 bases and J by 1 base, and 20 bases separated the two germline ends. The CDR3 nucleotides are TGCGCCAGCAGCCCAGCGGGAGCAACTCCTGGGAACACTGAAGCTTTCTTT. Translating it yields CASSPAGATPGNTEAFF.

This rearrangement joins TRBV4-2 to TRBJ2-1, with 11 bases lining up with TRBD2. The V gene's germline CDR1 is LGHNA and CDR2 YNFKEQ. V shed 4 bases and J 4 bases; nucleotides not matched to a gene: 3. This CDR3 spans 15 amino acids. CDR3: CASSLLAGAYNEQFF. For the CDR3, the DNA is TGTGCCAGCAGCCTACTAGCGGGAGCGTACAATGAGCAGTTCTTC.

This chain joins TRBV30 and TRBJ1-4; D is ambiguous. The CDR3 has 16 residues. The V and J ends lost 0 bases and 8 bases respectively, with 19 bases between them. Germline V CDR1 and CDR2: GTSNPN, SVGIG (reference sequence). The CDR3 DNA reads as TGTGCCTGGAGTGTTCAATTCGGCCTCACTCGGGAAAAACTGTTTTTT. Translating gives CAWSVQFGLTREKLFF.

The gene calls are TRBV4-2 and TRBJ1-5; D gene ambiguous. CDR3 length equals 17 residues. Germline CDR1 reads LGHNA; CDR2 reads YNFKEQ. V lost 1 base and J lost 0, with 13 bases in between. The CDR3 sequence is CASSQGSEANSNQPQHF. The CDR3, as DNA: TGTGCCAGCAGCCAAGGGAGTGAGGCTAATAGCAATCAGCCCCAGCATTTT.

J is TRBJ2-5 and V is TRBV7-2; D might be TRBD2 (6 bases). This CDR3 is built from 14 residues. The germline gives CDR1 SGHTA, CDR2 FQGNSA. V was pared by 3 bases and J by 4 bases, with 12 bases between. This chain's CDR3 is CASSLSRDSETQYF. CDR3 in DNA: TGTGCCAGCAGCTTGTCCCGGGACTCAGAGACCCAGTACTTC.

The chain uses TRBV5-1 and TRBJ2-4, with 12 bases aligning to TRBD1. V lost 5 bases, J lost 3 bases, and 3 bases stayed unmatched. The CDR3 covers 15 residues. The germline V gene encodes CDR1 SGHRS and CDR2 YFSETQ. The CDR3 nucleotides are TGCGCCAGCAGGGGGACAGGGGGCGACAAAAACATTCAGTACTTC. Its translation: CASRGTGGDKNIQYF.

The CDR3, as DNA: TGTGCCAGCTCATCCCGACAGGGGGCTGGTCAGCCCCAGCATTTT. Protein product: CASSSRQGAGQPQHF. The chain employs TRBV18 and TRBJ1-5; TRBD1 matches 10 bases. Germline values: CDR1 KGHSH, CDR2 LQKENI. The CDR3 has 15 residues. Unmatched junction bases numbered 7, after V lost 5 bases and J lost 6 bases.

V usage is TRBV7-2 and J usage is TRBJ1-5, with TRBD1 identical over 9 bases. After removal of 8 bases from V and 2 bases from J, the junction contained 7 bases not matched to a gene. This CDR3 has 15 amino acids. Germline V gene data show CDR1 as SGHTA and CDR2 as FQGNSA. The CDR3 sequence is CASATTGGGNQPQHF. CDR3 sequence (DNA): TGTGCCAGCGCGACGACAGGGGGGGGCAATCAGCCCCAGCATTTT.

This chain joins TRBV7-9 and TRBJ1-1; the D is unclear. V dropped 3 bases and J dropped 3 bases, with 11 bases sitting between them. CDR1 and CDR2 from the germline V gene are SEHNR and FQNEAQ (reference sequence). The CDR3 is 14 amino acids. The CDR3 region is CASSLRRADTEAFF. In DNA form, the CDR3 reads TGTGCCAGCAGCTTGAGAAGGGCGGACACTGAAGCTTTCTTT.

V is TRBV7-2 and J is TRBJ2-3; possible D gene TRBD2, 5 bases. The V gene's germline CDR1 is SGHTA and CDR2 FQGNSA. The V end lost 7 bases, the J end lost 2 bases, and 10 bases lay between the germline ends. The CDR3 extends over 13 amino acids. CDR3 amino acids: CASTPGYTDTQYF. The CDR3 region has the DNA TGTGCCAGCACCCCGGGGTACACAGATACGCAGTATTTT.

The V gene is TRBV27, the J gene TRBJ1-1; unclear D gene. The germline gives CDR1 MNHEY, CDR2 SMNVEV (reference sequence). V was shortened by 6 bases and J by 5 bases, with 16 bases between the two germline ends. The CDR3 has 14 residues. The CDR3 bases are TGTGCCAGCAGAAGGTGGGGAATGGAAACTGAAGCTTTCTTT. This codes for CASRRWGMETEAFF.

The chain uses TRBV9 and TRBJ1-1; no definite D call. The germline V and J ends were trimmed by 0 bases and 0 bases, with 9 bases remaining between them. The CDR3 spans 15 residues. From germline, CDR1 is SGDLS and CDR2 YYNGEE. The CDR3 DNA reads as TGTGCCAGCAGCGTAGTAGGACGGGTGAACACTGAAGCTTTCTTT. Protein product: CASSVVGRVNTEAFF. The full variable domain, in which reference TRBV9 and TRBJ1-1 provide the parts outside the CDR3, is DSGVTQTPKHLITATGQRVTLRCSPRSGDLSVYWYQQSLDQGLQFLIQYYNGEERAKGNILERFSAQQFPDLHSELNLSSLELGDSALYFCASSVVGRVNTEAFFGQGTRLTVV.

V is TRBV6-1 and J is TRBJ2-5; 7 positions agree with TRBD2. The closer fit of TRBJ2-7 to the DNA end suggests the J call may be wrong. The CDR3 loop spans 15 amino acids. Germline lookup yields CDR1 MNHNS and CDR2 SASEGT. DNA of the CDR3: TGTGCCAGCAGTAAACAGACTAGCTTCTCCTACGAGCAGTACTTC. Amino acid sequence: CASSKQTSFSYEQYF.

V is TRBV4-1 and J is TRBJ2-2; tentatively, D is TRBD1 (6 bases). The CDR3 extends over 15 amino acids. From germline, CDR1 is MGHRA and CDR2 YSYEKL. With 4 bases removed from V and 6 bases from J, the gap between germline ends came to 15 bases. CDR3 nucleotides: TGCGCCAGCAGCCTATACCTTCAGGGGCCCGGGGAGCTGTTTTTT. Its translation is CASSLYLQGPGELFF.

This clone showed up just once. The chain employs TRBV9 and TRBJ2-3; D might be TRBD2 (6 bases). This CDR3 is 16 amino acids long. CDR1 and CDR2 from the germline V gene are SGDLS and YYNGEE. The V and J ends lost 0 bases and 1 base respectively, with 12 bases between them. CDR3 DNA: TGTGCCAGCAGCGTAGTGGGGGAGGTGGGCACAGATACGCAGTATTTT. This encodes CASSVVGEVGTDTQYF.

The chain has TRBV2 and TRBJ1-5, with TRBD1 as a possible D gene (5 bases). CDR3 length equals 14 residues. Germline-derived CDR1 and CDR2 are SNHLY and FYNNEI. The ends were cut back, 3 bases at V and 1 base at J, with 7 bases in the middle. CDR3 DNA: TGTGCCAGCAGTGACCGGGACAGCAATCAGCCCCAGCATTTT. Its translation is CASSDRDSNQPQHF.